This T cell receptor beta chain is from a study of T cell responses to AZD1222 COVID-19 vaccine (TCRdb year 2021). Looking at the study overall: AZD1222 recipients given second doses at about 4 weeks or at about 12 weeks were pooled, since spike-specific TCR depth and breadth were not found to differ between the two schedules. TCR sequencing covered approximately 230 trial participants: approximately 200 given two doses of AZD1222 and approximately 26 given two doses of MenACWY control vaccine. Enrollment into the trials was organized by age into subgroups of 18-55, 56-69 and 70-plus years, and those subgroups contained approximately 150, 30 and 60 TCR-sequenced participants, respectively.

For this clone: Its antigen remains undetermined. It has no much larger one-base neighbor in the sample; base qualities were not kept.

The CDR3 regions of human TCRbeta chains were subjected to immunosequencing. The paper's data handling went like this. TCRs in the repertoires were matched against a reference library of SARS-CoV-2-specific TCRs that had been generated with the MIRA antigen-specificity platform. Breadth was defined as the fraction of unique TCRs that were SARS-CoV-2-associated, and depth was defined as the fraction of total T cells that were SARS-CoV-2-associated. Using the MIRA data, each spike-specific TCR was assigned both to the spike region to which the TCR was reactive and to a CD4 or CD8 class. Log10-transformed breadth and depth values were compared by one-way ANOVA with Sidak's multiple comparisons tests. TCRdb's version of the immuneACCESS table is confined to in-frame rearrangements and falls short of the full clone set. An unresolved V gene accounts for under half of the shortfall where checked; the remainder is of unknown origin. V, J and clone size are taken as reported in that table, and D and trimming were inferred from the DNA itself. Recorded for this sample are 110,000 to 150,000 clones; approximately 89% of them occurred a single time. 4% to 5% of the sample is held by the ten biggest clonotypes.

The sample's time point label, decoded: baseline before first vaccination. Samples from vaccinated people were obtained from the UK trials COV001 and COV002, which included a single-blind randomized controlled phase 2/3 trial of AZD1222 (ChAdOx1 nCoV-19) in healthy adults. For TCRbeta chain sequencing, PBMC samples were collected from trial participants at day 0 and at day 28 after the second dose. V is shortened by 1 base, J by 1 base, and the region joining them spans 14 bases. Reading the germline V gene gives CDR1 MDHEN and CDR2 SYDVKM. Its CDR3 holds 18 amino acids, cysteine through phenylalanine. Only the CDR3 region is kept as DNA, spanning 54 bases read in frame from base 1. The full study reports these points: Because no samples from the day 14 peak response were available, repertoires could be characterized only after the peak T cell response. Most participants were white British and females outnumbered males, and the authors suggested that clonal diversity may have been underestimated. The 56-69-year group was small, and its depth increase did not reach significance, likely because of low power. Spike-specific TCR breadth and depth rose significantly after two AZD1222 doses compared with day 0 and with MenACWY recipients. Reportedly, almost half of the unique spike-specific TCRs recognized epitopes lying outside the regions that are mutated in the B.1.351 and B.1.1.7 variants. Conclusions about previously exposed vaccinees were limited because only a handful of AZD1222 recipients were SARS-CoV-2 seropositive at baseline. CD4 TCRs associated with the vaccine covered the entire spike protein, and the dominant responses were in regions 160-218 and 743-854.

This chain is built from TRBV28 and TRBJ2-6; the D gene cannot be named for sure. The source material was peripheral blood, sampled on day 0 of AZD1222 vaccination. The TCR comes from an adult in good health. DNA sequence: TGTGCCAGCAGTTTATTCCCGATCGGGTCTTCTGGGGCCAACGTCCTGACTTTC. It specifies CASSLFPIGSSGANVLTF.